There are a few counts of the clone carrying this T cell receptor (beta chain). The data stem from a study of shared clonotypes between healthy human individuals. The V end was cut by 1 base, the J end by 6 bases, with 12 bases between. Germline V gene lookup returns CDR1 SGHTA and CDR2 FQGNSA. The CDR3 is made up of 14 amino acids. About 28,000 T cell genomes (about 0.3 ug DNA) went into each PBMC replicate. TCRdb keeps only in-frame clones here, not all; method: immunoSEQ multiplex PCR. The sample has about half a million clones; 60% to 80% are singletons. This receptor was taken from a woman between 35 and 50 years old in good health. Some clones in this sample may be carry-over from other donors' samples. Sequencing was done on a sample of PBMCs. The gene calls are TRBV7-2 and TRBJ1-1; D not certain. This CDR3 reads CASSLDGVKAEAFF. As DNA, the CDR3 is TGTGCCAGCAGCTTAGATGGGGTGAAAGCTGAAGCTTTCTTT. The full variable domain, completed using reference TRBV7-2 and TRBJ1-1, is GAGVSQSPSNKVTEKGKDVELRCDPISGHTALYWYRQSLGQGLEFLIYFQGNSAPDKSGLPSDRFSAERTGGSVSTLTIQRTQQEDSAVYLCASSLDGVKAEAFFGQGTRLTVV.